A selection of T cell receptor beta chains follows, all from one sample in a study of blood T cell repertoires in COVID-19. Using immunoSEQ multiplex PCR, the repertoire was profiled, and TCRdb retains in-frame clones only, with some absent. The sample has about 270,000 clones, 70% to 85% seen once; the top ten hold almost 1.5%. The sample taken for sequencing was peripheral blood. The receptor set was obtained from a human donor with COVID-19, enrolled during active disease. The donor label of this sample is uncertain. Each CDR3 is given with its conserved first and last residue. A D gene is named only where the DNA matches it firmly. The size entry is marked missing in some rows and otherwise reads once, few, many or a size class.

abundance: NA
j_gene: TRBJ2-5
v_gene: TRBV7-2
d_gene: TRBD2
CDR3nt: TGTGCCAGCAGACCGGCGGGGGGGGAGACCCAGTACTTC
CDR3aa: CASRPAGGETQYF

abundance: NA
j_gene: TRBJ2-5
v_gene: TRBV30
d_gene: TRBD2
CDR3nt: TGTGCCTGGAGTGTACTTGGGGGGACTAGGGGGCAAGAGACCCAGTACTTC
CDR3aa: CAWSVLGGTRGQETQYF

abundance: NA
j_gene: TRBJ1-4
v_gene: TRBV2
d_gene: TRBD1
CDR3nt: TGTGCCAGCAGGGAACAGGGGACTAATGAAAAACTGTTTTTT
CDR3aa: CASREQGTNEKLFF

abundance: NA
j_gene: TRBJ1-5
v_gene: TRBV20-1
d_gene: NA
CDR3nt: TGCAGTGCTAGTTGGGCAGGCAATAGCAATCAGCCCCAGCATTTT
CDR3aa: CSASWAGNSNQPQHF

abundance: NA
j_gene: TRBJ2-2
v_gene: TRBV2
d_gene: TRBD2
CDR3nt: TGTGCCACCCGGCGGGAGGGGAGTACCGGGGAGCTGTTTTTT
CDR3aa: CATRREGSTGELFF

abundance: NA
j_gene: TRBJ1-4
v_gene: TRBV6-6
d_gene: NA
CDR3nt: TGTGCCGGGAGGAATGGGTTTTTT
CDR3aa: CAGRNGFF

abundance: NA
j_gene: TRBJ1-5
v_gene: TRBV5-5
d_gene: NA
CDR3nt: TGTGCCAGCAGCCCGCAGGGGAGGGTTTTTGAGCCCCAGCATTTT
CDR3aa: CASSPQGRVFEPQHF

abundance: NA
j_gene: TRBJ2-5
v_gene: TRBV5-1
d_gene: NA
CDR3nt: TGCGCCAGCAGCGTAGAAATTAGGGGTGAGACCCAGTACTTC
CDR3aa: CASSVEIRGETQYF

abundance: NA
j_gene: TRBJ1-3
v_gene: TRBV7-9
d_gene: NA
CDR3nt: TGTGCCAGCAGGGATAACGGGGCTGGAAACACCATATATTTT
CDR3aa: CASRDNGAGNTIYF

abundance: once
j_gene: TRBJ1-1
v_gene: TRBV4-2
d_gene: TRBD1
CDR3nt: TGTGCCAGCAGCCTTCTCCGGGACAGGGGCTTGGCTTTCTTT
CDR3aa: CASSLLRDRGLAFF

abundance: few
j_gene: TRBJ1-2
v_gene: TRBV10-1
d_gene: NA
CDR3nt: TGCGCCAGCAGTAGAATGACATTAGTCGGCTACACCTTC
CDR3aa: CASSRMTLVGYTF

abundance: NA
j_gene: TRBJ1-6
v_gene: TRBV28
d_gene: TRBD1
CDR3nt: TGTGCCAGCAGTTCCCGTTGGGGACAGGGTAATTCACCCCTCCACTTT
CDR3aa: CASSSRWGQGNSPLHF

abundance: once
j_gene: TRBJ1-1
v_gene: TRBV7-3
d_gene: NA
CDR3nt: TGTGCCAGCAGACTCACAGCGAACACTGAAGCTTTCTTT
CDR3aa: CASRLTANTEAFF

abundance: NA
j_gene: TRBJ2-7
v_gene: TRBV9
d_gene: TRBD2
CDR3nt: TGTGCCAGCAGCGTAGCCAGCGGGAGTACCGAGCAGTACTTC
CDR3aa: CASSVASGSTEQYF

abundance: NA
j_gene: TRBJ2-5
v_gene: TRBV9
d_gene: NA
CDR3nt: TGTGCCAGCAGCGTCGGACTCCAAGAGACCCAGTACTTC
CDR3aa: CASSVGLQETQYF

abundance: NA
j_gene: TRBJ1-2
v_gene: TRBV30
d_gene: NA
CDR3nt: TGTGCCTGGAGCCGGGAGGGGAACTATGGCTACACCTTC
CDR3aa: CAWSREGNYGYTF

abundance: NA
j_gene: TRBJ2-1
v_gene: TRBV20-1
d_gene: NA
CDR3nt: TGCAGTGCTCCCCCACCGGGAAGGCAGTTCTTC
CDR3aa: CSAPPPGRQFF